A single sample gave rise to the 25 T cell receptor beta chains below, sequenced in a study of sequential checkpoint blockade in melanoma. The table came from immunoSEQ multiplex PCR; TCRdb's copy has only in-frame clones and leaves some out. This table holds some 3,300 clones, around a third found once. Treatment: randomized to nivolumab then ipilimumab (arm A) or the reverse (arm B). Sequenced material: tumor tissue (inferred from file names), taken from a patient given nivolumab and ipilimumab in sequence. The receptors come from a human donor with melanoma.

The chain employs TRBV19 and TRBJ2-1, with TRBD2 matching over 10 bases. V shed 0 bases, J shed 8 bases, and the junction held 7 bases outside the gene matches. Per germline, CDR1 LNHDA and CDR2 SQIVND (reference sequence). The CDR3 extends over 16 amino acids. Here the CDR3 DNA reads TGTGCCAGTAGTATAGATGAGGGGACTAGCGCCGATGAGCAGTTCTTC. Residues: CASSIDEGTSADEQFF.

The CDR3 region has the DNA TGTGCCACCAGCAGAGCTTATAACACCGGGGAGCTGTTTTTT. This encodes CATSRAYNTGELFF. The V gene is TRBV15, the J gene TRBJ2-2; D gene uncertain. Germline values: CDR1 LNHNV, CDR2 YYDKDF (reference sequence). V was clipped by 1 base and J by 2 bases, with 5 bases between them. The CDR3 consists of 14 residues. Using reference TRBV15 and TRBJ2-2 for the parts outside the CDR3, the full variable domain is DAMVIQNPRYQVTQFGKPVTLSCSQTLNHNVMYWYQQKSSQAPKLLFHYYDKDFNNEADTPDNFQSRRPNTSFCFLDIRSPGLGDTAMYLCATSRAYNTGELFFGEGSRLTVL.

This clone rates as large. The CDR3 DNA is TGTGCCAGCAGTTTAGTTCCGCAGAACACTGAAGCTTTCTTT. This codes for CASSLVPQNTEAFF. The chain uses TRBV6-8 and TRBJ1-1; D not certain. The CDR3 contains 14 residues. CDR1 and CDR2 (germline): MNHGY, SAAAGT. The V end was cut by 4 bases, the J end by 1 base, with 10 bases between.

This clone is medium-sized. V gene TRBV29-1 combines with J gene TRBJ2-2, with 8 nucleotides matching TRBD2. Germline loops: CDR1 SQVTM, CDR2 ANQGSEA. The J segment lost 0 bases and the V segment lost 7 bases, leaving 1 base of the junction unmatched. The CDR3 is made up of 13 amino acids. CDR3 sequence: CSGLATNTGELFF. DNA for the CDR3: TGCAGCGGACTAGCGACGAACACCGGGGAGCTGTTTTTT.

This chain joins TRBV14 and TRBJ2-5, with D unclear. This CDR3 has 14 residues. Germline lookup yields CDR1 SGHDN and CDR2 FVKESK. Trimming shortened V by 1 base and J by 5 bases, and 11 bases separated the two germline ends. CDR3 region: CASSQVLAAETQYF. The CDR3 DNA reads TGTGCCAGCAGCCAAGTACTGGCGGCGGAGACCCAGTACTTC.

The chain combines TRBV30 with TRBJ2-3; 9 nucleotides match TRBD2. The CDR3 is made up of 11 amino acids. Trimming cost V 3 bases and J 15 bases; bases outside gene matches: 7. Germline-derived CDR1 and CDR2 are GTSNPN and SVGIG (reference sequence). In DNA form, the CDR3 reads TGTGCCTGGAGCTTAGCGGGAGTTTACTATTTT. Its translation: CAWSLAGVYYF.

This chain joins TRBV28 and TRBJ1-4, with 7 bases that match TRBD1. The CDR3 runs 16 residues. Per the germline V gene, CDR1 is MDHEN and CDR2 is SYDVKM. Germline trimming cut 1 base from V and 5 bases from J; bases unmatched to any gene: 7. The CDR3 sequence is CASSLFGRRGNEKLFF. As DNA, the CDR3 is TGTGCCAGCAGTTTATTTGGTCGCAGGGGGAATGAAAAACTGTTTTTT.

Relative to its sample, this clone is medium-sized (0.01 to 0.1%). CDR3 region: CASSPLRDISVQYF. In DNA, the CDR3 is TGTGCCAGCAGCCCCCTGCGTGATATAAGTGTGCAGTACTTC. This chain links TRBV11-3 with TRBJ2-7; D is ambiguous. CDR1 SGHNT and CDR2 YENEEA come from the germline V gene. The CDR3 length is 14 residues. The V end lost 5 bases, the J end lost 9 bases, and 20 bases lay between the germline ends.

As regards this clone: Its ends do not fully match the called genes, so a read error is possible. This chain joins TRBV6-8 and TRBJ2-2, with D possibly TRBD1 on 5 matching bases. This CDR3 region has 14 residues. CDR1 and CDR2 from the germline V gene are MNHGY and SAAAGT. The CDR3 loop is CAISVQENTGELFF. The CDR3 bases are TGTGCCATCAGTGTACAGGAAAACACCGGGGAGCTGTTTTTT.

The V call is TRBV11-3, the J call TRBJ2-3; D may be TRBD1 or TRBD2 (5 bases each). Trimming pared 1 base from V and 2 bases from J, leaving 7 bases between. This CDR3 contains 14 residues. Germline V gene lookup returns CDR1 SGHNT and CDR2 YENEEA. The CDR3 coding sequence is TGTGCCAGCAGCTTAGGAGGGGCCACAGATACGCAGTATTTT. Translating it yields CASSLGGATDTQYF.

The chain uses TRBV5-1 and TRBJ1-5, with 9 bases identical to TRBD1. V dropped 5 bases and J dropped 5; count of bases not matched to a gene: 20. Germline V lookup: CDR1 SGHRS, CDR2 YFSETQ. The CDR3 runs 19 residues. Here the CDR3 reads CASSPRDREVRRCDQPQHF. CDR3 nucleotide sequence: TGCGCCAGCAGTCCACGGGACAGGGAGGTAAGGAGGTGCGATCAGCCCCAGCATTTT.

This clone was seen only a few times. The V and J genes are TRBV13 and TRBJ2-7; D is ambiguous. With 0 bases removed from V and 4 bases from J, the gap between germline ends came to 7 bases. CDR1 is PRHDT, CDR2 FYEKMQ, per germline (reference sequence). The CDR3 loop spans 13 amino acids. CDR3 in DNA: TGTGCCAGCAGCTTAGGTCTCAGGTACGAGCAGTACTTC. Residues: CASSLGLRYEQYF.

This clone has only a few counts. This rearrangement joins TRBV11-3 to TRBJ2-5, with D perhaps given as TRBD1 or TRBD2 (5 bases each). The CDR3 covers 16 residues. V lost 0 bases to trimming and J lost 2 bases, with 13 bases between them. Germline V gene lookup returns CDR1 SGHNT and CDR2 YENEEA. CDR3 sequence (DNA): TGTGCCAGCAGCTTAGATCAAAGACAGCGGCAAGAGACCCAGTACTTC. This encodes CASSLDQRQRQETQYF.

By its share, this clone is large. This chain joins TRBV18 and TRBJ1-1; D is ambiguous. The CDR3 is 13 residues long. The germline V gene has CDR1 KGHSH and CDR2 LQKENI. V shed 5 bases and J shed 1 base, with 8 bases lying between them. CDR3 sequence reads: CASSINRNTEAFF. The CDR3, as DNA: TGTGCCAGCTCAATCAATAGGAACACTGAAGCTTTCTTT.

This clone was recorded a few times. The V gene is TRBV11-3, the J gene TRBJ2-7; maybe TRBD1 (5 bases). The CDR3 length is 14 residues. Germline V gene sequence: CDR1 SGHNT, CDR2 YENEEA. V was clipped by 4 bases and J by 5 bases, with 15 bases between them. The CDR3, as DNA: TGTGCCAGCAGCTACAGGAACCTGGTAGACGAGCAGTACTTC. Protein product: CASSYRNLVDEQYF.

This chain links TRBV6-8 with TRBJ2-1; 9 bases are a match to TRBD2. Germline assignment: CDR1 MNHGY and CDR2 SAAAGT. The CDR3 length is 16 residues. V lost 2 bases and J lost 4; bases outside the gene matches: 6. The CDR3 spells CASSYVLAGTYNEQFF. The CDR3 DNA follows: TGTGCCAGCAGTTACGTACTAGCGGGCACATACAATGAGCAGTTCTTC.

This sequence joins TRBV18 and TRBJ2-5; TRBD2 might be the D (5 bases). This CDR3 contains 13 residues. Trimming shortened V by 5 bases and J by 5 bases, and 12 bases separated the two germline ends. Germline V gene data show CDR1 as KGHSH and CDR2 as LQKENI. This CDR3 reads CASSGETGETQYF. The DNA for the CDR3 is TGTGCCAGCTCAGGGGAGACCGGGGAGACCCAGTACTTC.

The chain recombines TRBV6-8 with TRBJ2-1; D is ambiguous. V was pared by 6 bases and J by 4 bases, with 16 bases between. The germline CDR1 and CDR2 sequences are MNHGY and SAAAGT. This CDR3 region has 15 residues. The CDR3 DNA reads TGTGCCAGCAGGCTAGAGGACGGTTCATACAATGAGCAGTTCTTC. It is translated as CASRLEDGSYNEQFF.

This clone was detected only a few times. This sequence joins TRBV28 and TRBJ2-1, with D perhaps TRBD2 (5 bases). CDR1 and CDR2 (germline): MDHEN, SYDVKM. V was pared by 8 bases and J by 6 bases, with 20 bases between. CDR3 length: 15 residues. CDR3 residues: CASAVWGVGSNEQFF. The CDR3, as DNA: TGTGCCAGCGCCGTATGGGGAGTTGGCTCCAATGAGCAGTTCTTC. Complete variable domain (other parts from reference TRBV28 and TRBJ2-1): DVKVTQSSRYLVKRTGEKVFLECVQDMDHENMFWYRQDPGLGLRLIYFSYDVKMKEKGDIPEGYSVSREKKERFSLILESASTNQTSMYLCASAVWGVGSNEQFFGPGTRLTVL.

As DNA, the CDR3 is TGCGCCAGCAGCCCGACGGGGGGCACTGGGTCTGGCTACACCTTC. Its translation is CASSPTGGTGSGYTF. The rearrangement uses TRBV5-1 and TRBJ1-2, with D tentatively TRBD1 (6 bases). Germline CDR1 is SGHRS and CDR2 is YFSETQ. V was shortened by 4 bases and J by 7 bases, with 20 bases between the two germline ends. The CDR3 has 15 residues.

This rearrangement joins TRBV15 to TRBJ2-3; D not certain. The CDR3 is 17 amino acids. Germline V CDR1 and CDR2: LNHNV, YYDKDF (reference sequence). Trimming removed 1 base from V and 0 bases from J, with 14 bases in between. The CDR3 nucleotides are TGTGCCACCAGCAGAGTGGGTTCCAGCAGAAGCACAGATACGCAGTATTTT. Protein sequence: CATSRVGSSRSTDTQYF.

Judged by abundance, this clone is medium-sized. The chain carries TRBV7-4 and TRBJ2-1; D is ambiguous. The CDR3 is 13 amino acids. Germline lookup yields CDR1 SGHVT and CDR2 SQSDAQ. V was pared by 2 bases and J by 5 bases, with 7 bases between. The CDR3 bases are TGTGCCAGCAGCTTATACGCGAACAATGAGCAGTTCTTC. Translating gives CASSLYANNEQFF.

J is TRBJ1-1 and V is TRBV28; D call uncertain. The CDR3 contains 12 residues. Trimming took off 2 bases at V and 2 bases at J, with 3 bases between the two ends. Germline lookup yields CDR1 MDHEN and CDR2 SYDVKM. CDR3 in amino acids: CASSLANTEAFF. CDR3 sequence (DNA): TGTGCCAGCAGTTTAGCTAACACTGAAGCTTTCTTT.

This clone was observed a single time. The chain joins TRBV15 to TRBJ2-3; 7 nucleotides match TRBD1. The CDR3 has 15 amino acids. Germline-derived CDR1 and CDR2 are LNHNV and YYDKDF (reference sequence). With V trimmed by 0 bases and J by 3 bases, 3 bases remained unmatched. CDR3 DNA: TGTGCCACCAGCAGAGAAGGGGGCCGGACAGATACGCAGTATTTT. It codes for CATSREGGRTDTQYF. The full variable domain, with the rest looked up from reference TRBV15 and TRBJ2-3, is DAMVIQNPRYQVTQFGKPVTLSCSQTLNHNVMYWYQQKSSQAPKLLFHYYDKDFNNEADTPDNFQSRRPNTSFCFLDIRSPGLGDTAMYLCATSREGGRTDTQYFGPGTRLTVL.

The rearrangement joins TRBV29-1 to TRBJ2-5; 10 nucleotides align to TRBD1. Looked up from germline, CDR1 is SQVTM and CDR2 is ANQGSEA. CDR3 length: 13 residues. J gave up 5 bases and V 6 bases, and 6 bases lay outside the gene matches. DNA for the CDR3: TGCAGCGTCATCGGACAGGGGGGTGAGACCCAGTACTTC. Translating gives CSVIGQGGETQYF.